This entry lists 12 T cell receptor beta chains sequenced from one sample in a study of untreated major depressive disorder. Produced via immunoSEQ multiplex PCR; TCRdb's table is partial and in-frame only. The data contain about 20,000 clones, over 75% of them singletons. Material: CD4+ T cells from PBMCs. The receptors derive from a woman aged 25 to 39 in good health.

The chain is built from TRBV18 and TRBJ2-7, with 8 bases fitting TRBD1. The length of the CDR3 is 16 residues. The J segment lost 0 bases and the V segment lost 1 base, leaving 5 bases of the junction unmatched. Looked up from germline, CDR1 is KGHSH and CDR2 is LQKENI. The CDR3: CASSPQQGQASYEQYF. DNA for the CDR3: TGTGCCAGCTCACCACAACAGGGACAGGCCTCCTACGAGCAGTACTTC.

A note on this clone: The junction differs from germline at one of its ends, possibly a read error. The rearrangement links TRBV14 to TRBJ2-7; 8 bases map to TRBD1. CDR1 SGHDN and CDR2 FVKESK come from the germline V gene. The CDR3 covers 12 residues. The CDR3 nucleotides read TGTGCCAGCGCCTCATCAGGGGGCCTCCCGTCTTTC. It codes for CASASSGGLPSF. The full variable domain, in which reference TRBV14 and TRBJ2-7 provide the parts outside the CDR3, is EAGVTQFPSHSVIEKGQTVTLRCDPISGHDNLYWYRRVMGKEIKFLLHFVKESKQDESGMPNNRFLAERTGGTYSTLKVQPAELEDSGVYFCASASSGGLPSFGPGTRLTVT.

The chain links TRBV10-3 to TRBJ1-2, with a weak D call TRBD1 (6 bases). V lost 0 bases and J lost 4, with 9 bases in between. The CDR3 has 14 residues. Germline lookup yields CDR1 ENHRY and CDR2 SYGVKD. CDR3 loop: CAISESAGAYGYTF. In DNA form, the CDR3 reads TGTGCCATCAGTGAGTCGGCAGGGGCCTATGGCTACACCTTC.

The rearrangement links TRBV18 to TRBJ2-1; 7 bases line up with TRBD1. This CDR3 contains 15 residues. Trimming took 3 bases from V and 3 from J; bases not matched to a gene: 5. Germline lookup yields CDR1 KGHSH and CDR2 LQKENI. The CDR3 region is CASSPEQGYYNEQFF. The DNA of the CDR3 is TGTGCCAGCTCACCGGAACAGGGGTACTACAATGAGCAGTTCTTC.

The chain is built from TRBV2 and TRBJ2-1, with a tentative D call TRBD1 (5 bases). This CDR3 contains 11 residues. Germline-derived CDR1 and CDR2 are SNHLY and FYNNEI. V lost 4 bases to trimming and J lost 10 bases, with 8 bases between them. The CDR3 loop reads CASSGRGEQFF. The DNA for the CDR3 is TGTGCCAGCAGTGGTAGGGGAGAGCAGTTCTTC.

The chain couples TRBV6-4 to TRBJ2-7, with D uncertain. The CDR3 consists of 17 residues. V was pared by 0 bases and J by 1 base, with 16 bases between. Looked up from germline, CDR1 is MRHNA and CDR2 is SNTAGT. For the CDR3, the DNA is TGTGCCAGCAGTGACTCGGGTCGAAAGGGTGGTTCCTACGAGCAGTACTTC. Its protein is CASSDSGRKGGSYEQYF.

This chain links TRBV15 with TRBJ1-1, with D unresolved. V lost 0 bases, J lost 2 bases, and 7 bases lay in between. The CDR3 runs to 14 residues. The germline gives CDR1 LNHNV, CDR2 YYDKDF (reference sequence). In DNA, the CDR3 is TGTGCCACCAGCAGAGATCCGGTAAACACTGAAGCTTTCTTT. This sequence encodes CATSRDPVNTEAFF.

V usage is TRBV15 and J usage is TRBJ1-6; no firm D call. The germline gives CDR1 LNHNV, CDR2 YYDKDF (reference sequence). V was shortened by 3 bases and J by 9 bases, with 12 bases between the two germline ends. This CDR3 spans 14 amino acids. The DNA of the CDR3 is TGTGCCACCAGCAGGGACCCCGGTGGTTCACCCCTCCACTTT. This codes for CATSRDPGGSPLHF.

The CDR3 DNA follows: TGTGCCAGCAGCCGGGGACTAGCGGGGGCCCAAGAGACCCAGTACTTC. Translation: CASSRGLAGAQETQYF. The chain links TRBV11-3 to TRBJ2-5; 14 bases fit TRBD2. After removal of 5 bases from V and 1 base from J, the junction contained 3 bases not matched to a gene. Germline CDR1 SGHNT, CDR2 YENEEA. The length of the CDR3 is 16 residues.

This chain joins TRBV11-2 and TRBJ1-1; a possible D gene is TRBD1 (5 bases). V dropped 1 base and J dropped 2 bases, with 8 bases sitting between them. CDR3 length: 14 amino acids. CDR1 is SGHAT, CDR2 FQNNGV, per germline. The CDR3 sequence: CASSLGQQNTEAFF. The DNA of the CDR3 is TGTGCCAGCAGCTTAGGACAGCAAAACACTGAAGCTTTCTTT.

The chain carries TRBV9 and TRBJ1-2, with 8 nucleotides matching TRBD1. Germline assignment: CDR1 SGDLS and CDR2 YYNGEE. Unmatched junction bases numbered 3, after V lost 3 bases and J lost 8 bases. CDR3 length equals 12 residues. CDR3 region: CASSGTGLGYTF. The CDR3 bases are TGTGCCAGCAGCGGGACAGGGCTCGGCTACACCTTC.

This CDR3 is CASSWRDRGETQYF. The CDR3 bases are TGTGCCAGCAGCTGGAGGGACAGGGGGGAGACCCAGTACTTC. The chain joins TRBV5-8 to TRBJ2-5; 11 bases match TRBD1. The CDR3 extends over 14 amino acids. Trimming took 3 bases from V and 5 from J; bases not matched to a gene: 3. From germline, CDR1 is SGHTS and CDR2 YDEGEE.